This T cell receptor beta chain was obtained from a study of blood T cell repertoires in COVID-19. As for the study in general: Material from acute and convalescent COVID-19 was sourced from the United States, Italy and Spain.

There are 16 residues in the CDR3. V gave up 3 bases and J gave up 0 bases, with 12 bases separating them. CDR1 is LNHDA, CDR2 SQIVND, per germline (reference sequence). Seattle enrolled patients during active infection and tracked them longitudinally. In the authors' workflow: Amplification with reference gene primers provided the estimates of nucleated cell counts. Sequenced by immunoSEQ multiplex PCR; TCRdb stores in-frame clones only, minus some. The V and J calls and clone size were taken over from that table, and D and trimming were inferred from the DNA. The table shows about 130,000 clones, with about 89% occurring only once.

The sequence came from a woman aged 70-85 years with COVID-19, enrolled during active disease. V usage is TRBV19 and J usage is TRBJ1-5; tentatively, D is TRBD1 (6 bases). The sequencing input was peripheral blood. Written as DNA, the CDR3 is TGTGCCAGTAGTATTCCGGCAGGGGTTAGCAATCAGCCCCAGCATTTT. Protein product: CASSIPAGVSNQPQHF. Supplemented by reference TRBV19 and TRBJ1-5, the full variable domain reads DGGITQSPKYLFRKEGQNVTLSCEQNLNHDAMYWYRQDPGQGLRLIYYSQIVNDFQKGDIAEGYSVSREKKESFPLTVTSAQKNPTAFYLCASSIPAGVSNQPQHFGDGTRLSIL.